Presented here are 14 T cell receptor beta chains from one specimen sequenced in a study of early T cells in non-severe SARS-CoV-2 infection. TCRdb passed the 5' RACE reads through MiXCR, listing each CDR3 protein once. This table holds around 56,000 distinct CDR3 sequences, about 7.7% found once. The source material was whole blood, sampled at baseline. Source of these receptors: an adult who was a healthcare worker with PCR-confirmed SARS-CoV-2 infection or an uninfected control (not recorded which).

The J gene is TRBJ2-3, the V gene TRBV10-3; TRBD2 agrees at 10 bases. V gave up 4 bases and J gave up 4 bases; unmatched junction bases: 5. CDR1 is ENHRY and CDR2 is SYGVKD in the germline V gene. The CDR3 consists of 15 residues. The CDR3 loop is CAISGLAGVSDTQYF. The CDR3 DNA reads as TGTGCCATCAGTGGCCTAGCGGGAGTTTCAGATACGCAGTATTTT.

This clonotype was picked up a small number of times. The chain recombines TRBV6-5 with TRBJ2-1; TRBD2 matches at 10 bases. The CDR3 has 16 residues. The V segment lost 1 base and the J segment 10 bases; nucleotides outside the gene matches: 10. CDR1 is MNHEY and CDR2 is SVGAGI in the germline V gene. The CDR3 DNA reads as TGTGCCAGCAGTTACTTGGGACTAGCGAGGGGCGAAGAGCAGTTCTTC. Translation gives CASSYLGLARGEEQFF.

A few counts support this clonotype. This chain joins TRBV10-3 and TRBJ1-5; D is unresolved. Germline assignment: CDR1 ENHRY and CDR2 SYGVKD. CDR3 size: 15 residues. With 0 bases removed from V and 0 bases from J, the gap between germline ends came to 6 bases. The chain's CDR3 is CAISESGGSNQPQHF. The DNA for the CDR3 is TGTGCCATCAGTGAGTCGGGCGGTAGCAATCAGCCCCAGCATTTT.

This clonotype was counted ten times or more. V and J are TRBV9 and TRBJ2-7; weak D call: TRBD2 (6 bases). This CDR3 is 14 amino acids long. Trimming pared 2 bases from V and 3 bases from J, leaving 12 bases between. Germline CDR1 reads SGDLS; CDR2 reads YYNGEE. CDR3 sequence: CASSVSGTNYEQYF. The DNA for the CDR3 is TGTGCCAGCAGCGTTAGCGGAACGAACTACGAGCAGTACTTC.

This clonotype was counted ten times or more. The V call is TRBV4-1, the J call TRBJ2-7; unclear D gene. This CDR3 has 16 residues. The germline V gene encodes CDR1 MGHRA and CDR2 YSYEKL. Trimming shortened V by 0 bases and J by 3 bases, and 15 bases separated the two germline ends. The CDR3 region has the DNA TGCGCCAGCAGCCAAGATCAGCGTAGTCAATACTACGAGCAGTACTTC. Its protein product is CASSQDQRSQYYEQYF.

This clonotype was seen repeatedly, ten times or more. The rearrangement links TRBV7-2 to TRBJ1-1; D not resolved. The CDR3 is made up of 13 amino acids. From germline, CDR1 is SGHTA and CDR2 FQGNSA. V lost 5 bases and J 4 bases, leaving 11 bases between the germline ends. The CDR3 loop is CASSARKSTEAFF. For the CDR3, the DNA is TGTGCCAGCAGCGCAAGGAAAAGCACTGAAGCTTTCTTT.

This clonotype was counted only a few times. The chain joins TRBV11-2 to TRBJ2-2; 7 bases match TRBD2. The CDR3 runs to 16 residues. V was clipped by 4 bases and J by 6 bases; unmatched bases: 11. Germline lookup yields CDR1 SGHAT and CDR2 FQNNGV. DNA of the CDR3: TGTGCCAGCAGCTCACTGCGACTAGCAAGGGCCGGGGAGCTGTTTTTT. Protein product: CASSSLRLARAGELFF.

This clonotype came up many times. The CDR3 protein is CASSQVSYEQYF. DNA for the CDR3: TGTGCCAGCAGCCAAGTCTCATACGAGCAGTACTTC. The chain joins TRBV3-1 to TRBJ2-7; D is unresolved. Germline V lookup: CDR1 LGHDT, CDR2 YNNKEL (reference sequence). Trimming took off 1 base at V and 4 bases at J, with 5 bases between the two ends. The CDR3 runs 12 residues.

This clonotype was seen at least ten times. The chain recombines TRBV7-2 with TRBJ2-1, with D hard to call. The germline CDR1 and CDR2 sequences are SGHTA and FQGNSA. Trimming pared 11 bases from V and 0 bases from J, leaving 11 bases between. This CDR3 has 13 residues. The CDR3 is CAPLGGSYNEQFF. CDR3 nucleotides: TGTGCCCCTTTGGGCGGCTCCTACAATGAGCAGTTCTTC.

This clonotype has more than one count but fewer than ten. The CDR3 reads CAISEPGLAGDNEQFF. The CDR3 DNA is TGTGCCATCAGTGAGCCCGGACTAGCGGGGGACAATGAGCAGTTCTTC. The rearrangement joins TRBV10-3 to TRBJ2-1; 13 nucleotides agree with TRBD2. In germline, CDR1 is ENHRY, CDR2 SYGVKD. The CDR3 is 16 residues long. V shed 2 bases, J shed 5 bases, and the junction held 3 bases outside the gene matches.

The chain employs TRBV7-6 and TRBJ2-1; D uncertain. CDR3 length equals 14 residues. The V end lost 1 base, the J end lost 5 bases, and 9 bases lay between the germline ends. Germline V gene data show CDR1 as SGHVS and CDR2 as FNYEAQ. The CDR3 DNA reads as TGTGCCAGCAGCTTAGGGTTGCTGAACAATGAGCAGTTCTTC. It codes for CASSLGLLNNEQFF.

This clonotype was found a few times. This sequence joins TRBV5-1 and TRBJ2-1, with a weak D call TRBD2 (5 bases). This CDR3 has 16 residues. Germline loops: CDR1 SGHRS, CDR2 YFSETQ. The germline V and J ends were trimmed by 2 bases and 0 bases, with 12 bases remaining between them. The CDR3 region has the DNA TGCGCCAGCAGCTTAGACGGTGGGAGCTCCTACAATGAGCAGTTCTTC. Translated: CASSLDGGSSYNEQFF.

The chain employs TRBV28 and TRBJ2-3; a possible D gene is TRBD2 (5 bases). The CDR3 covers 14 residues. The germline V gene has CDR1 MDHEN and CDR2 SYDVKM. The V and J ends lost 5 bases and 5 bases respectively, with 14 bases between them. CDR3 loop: CASSVRARGDTQYF. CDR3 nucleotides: TGTGCCAGCAGTGTGCGGGCAAGAGGAGATACGCAGTATTTT.

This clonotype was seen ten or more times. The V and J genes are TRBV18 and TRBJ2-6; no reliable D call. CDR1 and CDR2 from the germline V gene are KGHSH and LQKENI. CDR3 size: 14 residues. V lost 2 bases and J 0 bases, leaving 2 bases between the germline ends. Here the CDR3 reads CASSPSSGANVLTF. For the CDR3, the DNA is TGTGCCAGCTCACCAAGCTCTGGGGCCAACGTCCTGACTTTC.